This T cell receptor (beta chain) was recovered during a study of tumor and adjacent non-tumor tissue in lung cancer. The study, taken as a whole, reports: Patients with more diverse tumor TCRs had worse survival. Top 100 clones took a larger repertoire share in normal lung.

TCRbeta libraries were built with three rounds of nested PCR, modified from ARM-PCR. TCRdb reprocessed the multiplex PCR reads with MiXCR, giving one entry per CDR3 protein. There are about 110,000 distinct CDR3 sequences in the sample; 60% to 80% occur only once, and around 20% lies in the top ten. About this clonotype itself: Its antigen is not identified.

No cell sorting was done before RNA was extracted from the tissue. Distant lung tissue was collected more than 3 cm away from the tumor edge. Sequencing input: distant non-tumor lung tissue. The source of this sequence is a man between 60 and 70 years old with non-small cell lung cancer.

The CDR3 here is CCGGGWAGDTQYF. The CDR3 DNA sequence: TGCTGCGGTGGCGGGTGGGCCGGCGATACGCAGTATTTT. The chain joins TRBV29-1 to TRBJ2-3; a possible D gene is TRBD2 (5 bases). The CDR3 is 13 residues long. Germline values: CDR1 SQVTM, CDR2 ANQGSEA.